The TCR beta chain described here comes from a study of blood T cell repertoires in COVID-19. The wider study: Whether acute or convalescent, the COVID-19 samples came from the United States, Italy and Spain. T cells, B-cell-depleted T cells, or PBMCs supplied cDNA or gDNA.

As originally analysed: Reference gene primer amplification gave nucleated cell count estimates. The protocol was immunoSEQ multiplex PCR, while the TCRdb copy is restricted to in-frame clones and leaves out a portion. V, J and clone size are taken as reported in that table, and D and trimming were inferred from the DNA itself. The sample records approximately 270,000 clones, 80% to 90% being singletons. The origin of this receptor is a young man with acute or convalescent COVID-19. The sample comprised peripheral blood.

DNA for the CDR3: TGTGCCAGCAGTCGGGACAGGCGCTATGGCTACACCTTC. Residues: CASSRDRRYGYTF. This chain connects TRBV28 to TRBJ1-2, with 8 nucleotides matching TRBD1. Germline CDR1 MDHEN, CDR2 SYDVKM. CDR3 length: 13 residues. After removal of 5 bases from V and 4 bases from J, the junction contained 3 bases not matched to a gene.